The 2 T cell receptor beta chains in this list originate from one sample, sequenced in a study of blood T cell repertoires in COVID-19. Clones were read by immunoSEQ multiplex PCR, and TCRdb kept only the in-frame ones, dropping some. The data show around 260,000 clones, around 90% seen once. Sequenced sample: peripheral blood. These TCRs come from a woman aged 55-75 years with COVID-19, enrolled during active disease.

This clone turned up a few times. The chain joins TRBV19 to TRBJ2-1; D is unclear. The germline CDR1 and CDR2 sequences are LNHDA and SQIVND (reference sequence). This CDR3 spans 13 amino acids. The V and J ends lost 6 bases and 0 bases respectively, with 6 bases between them. The CDR3 region has the DNA TGTGCCAGTAGGCCCAGCTCCTACAATGAGCAGTTCTTC. It codes for CASRPSSYNEQFF.

The chain is built from TRBV30 and TRBJ2-3; 8 bases line up with TRBD1. The CDR3 extends over 15 amino acids. Germline V CDR1 and CDR2: GTSNPN, SVGIG (reference sequence). J lost 4 bases, V lost 5 bases, and 11 bases had no gene match. The CDR3 region is CAWAAGGTWADTQYF. CDR3 nucleotide sequence: TGTGCCTGGGCGGCAGGGGGCACTTGGGCAGATACGCAGTATTTT.